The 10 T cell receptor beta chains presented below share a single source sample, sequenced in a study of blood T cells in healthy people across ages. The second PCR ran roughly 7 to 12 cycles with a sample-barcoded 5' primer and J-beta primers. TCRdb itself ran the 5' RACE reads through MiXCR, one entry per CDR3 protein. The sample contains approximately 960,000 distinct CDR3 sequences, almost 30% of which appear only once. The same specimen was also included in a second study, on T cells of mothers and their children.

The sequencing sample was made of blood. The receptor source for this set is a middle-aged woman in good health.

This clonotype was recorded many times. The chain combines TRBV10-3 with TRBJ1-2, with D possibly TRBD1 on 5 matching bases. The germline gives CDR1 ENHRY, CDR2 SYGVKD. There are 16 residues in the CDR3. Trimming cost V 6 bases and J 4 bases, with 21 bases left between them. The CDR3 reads CAISAGGGESFYGYTF. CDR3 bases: TGTGCCATCAGCGCTGGCGGGGGGGAGTCCTTCTATGGCTACACCTTC.

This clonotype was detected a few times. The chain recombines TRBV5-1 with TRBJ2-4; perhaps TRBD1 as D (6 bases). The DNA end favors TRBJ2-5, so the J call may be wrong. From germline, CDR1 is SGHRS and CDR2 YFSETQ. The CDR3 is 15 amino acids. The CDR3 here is CASSLAGDAEETQYF. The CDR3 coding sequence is TGCGCCAGCAGCTTGGCAGGGGACGCGGAGGAGACCCAGTACTTC.

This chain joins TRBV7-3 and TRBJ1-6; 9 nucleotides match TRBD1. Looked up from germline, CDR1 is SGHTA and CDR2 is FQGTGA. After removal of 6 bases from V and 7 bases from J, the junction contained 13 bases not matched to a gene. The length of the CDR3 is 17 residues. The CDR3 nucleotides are TGTGCCAGCAGTTTAGGGGTCGGGACAGGGAGGAATTCACCCCTCCACTTT. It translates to CASSLGVGTGRNSPLHF. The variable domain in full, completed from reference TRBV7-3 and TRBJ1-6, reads GAGVSQTPSNKVTEKGKYVELRCDPISGHTALYWYRQSLGQGPEFLIYFQGTGAADDSGLPNDRFFAVRPEGSVSTLKIQRTERGDSAVYLCASSLGVGTGRNSPLHFGNGTRLTVT.

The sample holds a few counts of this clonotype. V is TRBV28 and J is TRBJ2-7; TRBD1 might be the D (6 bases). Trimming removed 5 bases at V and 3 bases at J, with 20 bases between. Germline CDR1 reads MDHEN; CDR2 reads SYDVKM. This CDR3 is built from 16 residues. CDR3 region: CASSAGGQGFNYEQYF. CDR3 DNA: TGTGCCAGCAGTGCCGGAGGTCAGGGGTTTAACTACGAGCAGTACTTC. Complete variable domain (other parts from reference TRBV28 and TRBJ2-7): DVKVTQSSRYLVKRTGEKVFLECVQDMDHENMFWYRQDPGLGLRLIYFSYDVKMKEKGDIPEGYSVSREKKERFSLILESASTNQTSMYLCASSAGGQGFNYEQYFGPGTRLTVT.

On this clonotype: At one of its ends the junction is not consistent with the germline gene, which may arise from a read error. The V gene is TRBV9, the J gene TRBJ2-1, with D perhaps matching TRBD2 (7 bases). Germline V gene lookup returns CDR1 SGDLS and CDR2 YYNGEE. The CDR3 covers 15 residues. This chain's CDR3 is CASGVGGGTINEQFF. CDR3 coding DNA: TGTGCCAGCGGCGTAGGGGGGGGCACCATAAATGAGCAGTTCTTC.

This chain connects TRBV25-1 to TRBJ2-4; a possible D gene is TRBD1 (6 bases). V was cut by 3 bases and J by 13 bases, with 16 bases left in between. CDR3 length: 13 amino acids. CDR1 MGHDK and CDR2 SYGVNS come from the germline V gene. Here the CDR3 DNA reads TGTGCCAGCAGTGACCGGTACAGGGATGAGCAGTACTTC. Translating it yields CASSDRYRDEQYF.

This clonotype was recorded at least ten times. The CDR3 DNA reads TGCGCCAGCAGCTTAGATAGGGGTTATCAGCCCCAGCATTTT. Translated: CASSLDRGYQPQHF. The chain combines TRBV4-1 with TRBJ1-5; D is perhaps TRBD1 (5 bases). Trimming stripped 5 bases from V and 5 bases from J, with 13 bases between. This CDR3 is built from 14 residues. Germline V gene data show CDR1 as MGHRA and CDR2 as YSYEKL.

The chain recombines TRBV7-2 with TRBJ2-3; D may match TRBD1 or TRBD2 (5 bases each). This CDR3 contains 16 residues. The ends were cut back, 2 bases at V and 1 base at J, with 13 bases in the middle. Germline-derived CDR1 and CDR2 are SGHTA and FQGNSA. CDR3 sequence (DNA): TGTGCCAGCAGCTTACAGTCGAGGGGCGGCACAGATACGCAGTATTTT. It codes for CASSLQSRGGTDTQYF.

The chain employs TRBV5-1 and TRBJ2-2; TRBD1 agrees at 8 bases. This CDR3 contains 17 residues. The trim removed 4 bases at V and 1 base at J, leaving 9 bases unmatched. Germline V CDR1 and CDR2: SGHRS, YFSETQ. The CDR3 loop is CASSPLWGTGNTGELFF. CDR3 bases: TGCGCCAGCAGCCCCCTTTGGGGGACAGGGAACACCGGGGAGCTGTTTTTT.

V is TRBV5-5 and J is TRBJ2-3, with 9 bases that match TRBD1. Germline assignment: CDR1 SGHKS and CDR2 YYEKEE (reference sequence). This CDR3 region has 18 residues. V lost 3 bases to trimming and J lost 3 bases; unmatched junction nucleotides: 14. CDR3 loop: CASSSTPTGGGRTDTQYF. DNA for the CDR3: TGTGCCAGCAGCTCGACCCCGACAGGGGGAGGTCGAACAGATACGCAGTATTTT.